This T cell receptor beta chain was documented in a study of beta chain features in type 1 diabetes (dated by TCRdb to 2016 to 2019). As for the study more broadly: Mean age, gender distribution, total cell number and subset yield were not different between patients and healthy donors. In the study, recently diagnosed type 1 diabetes patients and matched healthy donors were compared on the TCRB repertoires of their sorted circulating CD4+ T cell subsets. Naive and central memory subsets were obtained from all 30 or so donors, but regulatory and stem cell-like memory subsets were isolated from only 8 patients and roughly 8 healthy donors. Across all samples, about 110 million sorted cells were examined, and cell number per subset correlated strongly with RNA yield. The paper as a whole reports these results and caveats: Because the HLA sub-analyses included only small numbers of individuals, any influence of HLA type on TCRB rearrangement was left unresolved. Sequencing cDNA rather than genomic DNA could over-represent highly expressing activated cells, although activation and CD3 levels did not differ between groups. Naive, central memory and regulatory TCRB repertoires appeared to be more alike among patients than among healthy donors. At VDJ recombination sites, patients with type 1 diabetes made fewer insertions and deleted more nucleotides, a pattern implying thymic rearrangement abnormalities. Type 1 diabetes patients showed a moderate but significant shortening of TCRB CDR3 length in all four CD4+ subsets. Shorter templates might be favored by PCR, yet because patient and control samples were amplified and corrected together, any such skew would affect both groups equally.

Concerning this clone: Its target antigen remains unknown. No qualities accompany the bases; no much larger clone lies one base away.

The CDR3 spans 14 residues, from the cysteine through the phenylalanine. The kept DNA is CDR3 alone, 42 bases in frame from the first base. Taken from the germline V gene (reference sequence), the CDR1 and CDR2 loops are SGHNT and YYREEE. V and J lose 2 bases and 4 bases, and a span of 12 bases separates them. The entire isolated RNA was reverse transcribed using the High Capacity cDNA Reverse Transcription Kit, and thus expressed TCRB transcripts were sequenced. Deep immunoSEQ sequencing was applied to naive, central memory and regulatory T cell samples, giving an average of roughly 3.6 million total reads per sample. Sorted cells were lysed in RLT buffer, and RNA was extracted using DNase-treated RNeasy Micro or Mini kits according to cell number. Each cell subset was processed separately to prevent cross-contamination, with patient and healthy donor samples processed together. The immunoSEQ multiplex PCR was used to amplify TCRB sequences from cDNA, generating 87-bp fragments that spanned the CDR3 region. Sequencing of the amplicons was done on the Illumina HiSeq platform. The authors' pipeline ran thus. PCR bias was computationally corrected using synthetic template baselines, reads within Hamming distance 2 were collapsed, and singletons that could not be merged were discarded. By aligning reads against IMGT, V, D and J genes, CDR3 length, and insertions or deletions at six rearrangement sites were assigned. Within each subset, clonotype counts were normalized to sorted cell number, after which true diversity and Gini coefficients were computed with the tcR R package. The overlap coefficient, calculated on TCRB nucleotide sequences, was used to measure repertoire sharing. Out-of-frame TCRB sequences from naive cells were analyzed to stand in for the pre-selection repertoire. The table was pulled from immuneACCESS by TCRdb, which kept in-frame rearrangements only. Such tables lose some clones; where checked, under half of the loss comes from unresolved V genes, and the rest has no known cause. V, J and clone size were drawn from that table, and D and trimming were deduced from the DNA. For this sample the table gives 500,000 to 850,000 clones, of which over 13% were detected only once. The ten largest clones represent 0.035% to 0.045% of the sample.

Each donor gave one peripheral blood draw, about 100 mL on average, collected into heparinised tubes. Naive, central memory, regulatory and stem cell-like memory CD4+ T cells were sorted on a BD FACSAria II using a panel including CD45RO, CCR7, CD25, CD127, CD95 and CD27. All sorted populations exceeded 95% purity. PBMCs were isolated immediately by Lymphoprep density gradient centrifugation and stained directly without culture. Samples were stained and sorted in pairs, with one healthy donor and one patient per experiment, so that batch effects were minimized. This TCR derives from a man aged 18 to 29 with type 1 diabetes. The chain is made from TRBV5-4 and TRBJ1-1, and the D gene may be TRBD1, 6 bases matching. Sequences were obtained from naive CD4+ T cells from blood. The cell subset or site label for this specimen denotes: true naive CD4+ T cells. CDR3 sequence: CASSFWGQGTEAFF. The bases read TGTGCCAGCAGCTTTTGGGGGCAAGGCACTGAAGCTTTCTTT. The variable domain in full, with residues beyond the CDR3 obtained from the reference TRBV5-4 and TRBJ1-1 genes, is ETGVTQSPTHLIKTRGQQVTLRCSSQSGHNTVSWYQQALGQGPQFIFQYYREEENGRGNFPPRFSGLQFPNYSSELNVNALELDDSALYLCASSFWGQGTEAFFGQGTRLTVV.